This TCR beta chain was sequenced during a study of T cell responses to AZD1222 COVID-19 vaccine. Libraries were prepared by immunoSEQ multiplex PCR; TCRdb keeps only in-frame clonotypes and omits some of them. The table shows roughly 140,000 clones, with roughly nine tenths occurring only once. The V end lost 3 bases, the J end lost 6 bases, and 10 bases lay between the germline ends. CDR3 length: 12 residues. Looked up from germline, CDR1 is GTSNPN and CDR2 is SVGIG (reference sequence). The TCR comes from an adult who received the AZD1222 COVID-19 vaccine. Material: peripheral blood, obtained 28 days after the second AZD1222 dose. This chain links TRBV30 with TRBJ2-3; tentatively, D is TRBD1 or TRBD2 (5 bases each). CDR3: CAWSGDGDTQYF. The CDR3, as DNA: TGTGCCTGGAGCGGGGACGGCGATACGCAGTATTTT.